This T cell receptor beta chain came from a study of blood T cell repertoires in COVID-19. Study-level information: Sources were T cells, B-cell-depleted T cells, or PBMCs; the material itself was cDNA or gDNA.

The Seattle patients, enrolled during active infection, were followed longitudinally. Profiling relied on immunoSEQ multiplex PCR, and the TCRdb table lists in-frame clones only, not all of them. The sample holds about 46,000 clones, roughly 85% seen once. Trimming left V 0 bases short and J 5 bases short, with 6 bases between. The germline V gene has CDR1 SGHTS and CDR2 YDEGEE. The CDR3 contains 13 residues. What was sequenced was peripheral blood. The chain links TRBV5-8 to TRBJ2-1; no reliable D call. This receptor was taken from a woman older than 75 with COVID-19, enrolled during active disease. DNA for the CDR3: TGTGCCAGCAGCTTGGCAGACAACAATGAGCAGTTCTTC. It encodes CASSLADNNEQFF.